Listed below are T cell receptor beta chains from one sample, sequenced in a study of shared clonotypes between healthy human individuals. Only in-frame clones appear in the TCRdb table, and some are missing; sequencing was by immunoSEQ multiplex PCR. The sample records roughly 2.5 million clones, more than 90% being singletons. Source material: naive CD4+ T cells sorted from blood. These receptors were collected from a man between 18 and 29 years old in good health. The CDR3 runs from the conserved cysteine through the conserved F or W. The D gene is left open where the match is weak. Some rows mark clone size as missing; the rest say once, few, many or name a class of expanded clone.

V,J,D,size,CDR3,DNA
TRBV11-2,TRBJ2-7,-,-,CASSLDSLVGYEQYF,TGTGCCAGCAGCTTAGATTCGTTAGTGGGCTACGAGCAGTACTTC
TRBV9,TRBJ2-3,-,-,CASSARGFGTDTQYF,TGTGCCAGCAGCGCTAGGGGGTTCGGCACAGATACGCAGTATTTT
TRBV7-9,TRBJ2-7,TRBD2,-,CASSLREGRIYEQYF,TGTGCCAGCAGCTTAAGGGAGGGGAGAATCTACGAGCAGTACTTC
TRBV7-9,TRBJ1-2,-,-,CASSYAERLVGYTF,TGTGCCAGCAGCTACGCGGAGCGGCTGGTTGGCTACACCTTC
TRBV2,TRBJ2-2,TRBD1,-,CASSEQGAGGELFF,TGTGCCAGCAGTGAACAGGGGGCTGGCGGGGAGCTGTTTTTT
TRBV5-1,TRBJ2-1,-,-,CASSSHLKGSYNEQFF,TGCGCCAGCAGCTCCCACCTGAAGGGCTCCTACAATGAGCAGTTCTTC
TRBV4-1,TRBJ2-2,TRBD1,-,CASSQQDRSGELFF,TGCGCCAGCAGCCAGCAGGACAGGTCCGGGGAGCTGTTTTTT
TRBV19,TRBJ1-6,-,-,CASTNHRVPNSPLHF,TGTGCCAGTACCAACCACCGGGTTCCGAATTCACCCCTCCACTTT
TRBV5-4,TRBJ2-4,TRBD2,-,CAFRGDLIAKNIQYF,TGTGCCTTCCGGGGGGATCTTATAGCCAAAAACATTCAGTACTTC
TRBV7-6,TRBJ2-2,-,-,CASSPRDTGELFF,TGTGCCAGCAGCCCCCGGGACACCGGGGAGCTGTTTTTT
TRBV15,TRBJ1-5,-,once,CATSRDRGVQPQHF,TGTGCCACCAGCAGAGATCGGGGGGTGCAGCCCCAGCATTTT
TRBV7-6,TRBJ1-3,-,-,CASSLPGNTIYF,TGTGCCAGCAGCTTACCAGGAAACACCATATATTTT
TRBV2,TRBJ1-1,TRBD1,-,CASTVGQGIPAFF,TGTGCCAGCACCGTAGGACAGGGGATACCAGCTTTCTTT
TRBV5-4,TRBJ2-2,-,-,CASSSNTGELFF,TGTGCCAGCAGCTCAAACACCGGGGAGCTGTTTTTT
TRBV7-9,TRBJ1-1,-,few,CASSLRTEAFF,TGTGCCAGCAGCTTGCGAACTGAAGCTTTCTTT
TRBV10-2,TRBJ2-7,TRBD1,-,CASSDRGPPYEQYF,TGCGCCAGCTCGGACAGGGGACCACCCTACGAGCAGTACTTC